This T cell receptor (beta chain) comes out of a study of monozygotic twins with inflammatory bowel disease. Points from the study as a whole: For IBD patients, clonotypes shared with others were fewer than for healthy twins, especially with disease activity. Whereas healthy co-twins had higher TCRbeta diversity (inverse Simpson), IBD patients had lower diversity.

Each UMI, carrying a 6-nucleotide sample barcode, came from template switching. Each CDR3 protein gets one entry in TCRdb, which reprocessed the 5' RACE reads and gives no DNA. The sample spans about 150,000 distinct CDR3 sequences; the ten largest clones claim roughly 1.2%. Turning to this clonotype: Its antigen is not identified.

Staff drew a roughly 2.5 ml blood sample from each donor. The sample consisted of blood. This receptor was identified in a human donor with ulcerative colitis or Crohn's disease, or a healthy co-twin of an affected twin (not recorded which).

The CDR3 reads CSVVDLQTQYF. The rearrangement joins TRBV29-1 to TRBJ2-5. The length of the CDR3 is 11 residues. CDR1 and CDR2 (germline): SQVTM, ANQGSEA.